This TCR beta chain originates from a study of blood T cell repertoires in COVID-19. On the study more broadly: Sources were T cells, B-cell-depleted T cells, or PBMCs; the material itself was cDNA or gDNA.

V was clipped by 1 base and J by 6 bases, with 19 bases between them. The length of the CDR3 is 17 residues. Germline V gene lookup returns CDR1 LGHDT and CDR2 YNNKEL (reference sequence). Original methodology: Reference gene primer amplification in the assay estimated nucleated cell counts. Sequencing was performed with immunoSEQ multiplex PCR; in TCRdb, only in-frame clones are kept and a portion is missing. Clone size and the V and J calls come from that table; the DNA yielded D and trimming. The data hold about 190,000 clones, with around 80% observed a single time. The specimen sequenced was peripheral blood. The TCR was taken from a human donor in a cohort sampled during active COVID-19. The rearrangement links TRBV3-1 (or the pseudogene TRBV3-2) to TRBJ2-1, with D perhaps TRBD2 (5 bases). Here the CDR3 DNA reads TGTGCCAGCAGCCAAGTCCCATATCGCGGACTGCCCAATGAGCAGTTCTTC. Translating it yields CASSQVPYRGLPNEQFF.